The 30 T cell receptor beta chains below come from one sample, sequenced in a study of OX40 agonist ivuxolimab in advanced cancers. This table comes from immunoSEQ multiplex PCR, and its TCRdb copy is limited to in-frame clones, with some not included. The sample yields roughly 10,000 clones, 75% to 80% seen once. The material was CD4+ or CD8+ T cells sorted from blood, obtained in a trial of the OX40 agonist ivuxolimab. Every receptor here comes from an adult with an advanced solid tumor such as melanoma, head and neck, liver or kidney cancer.

This clone was observed a handful of times. This chain uses TRBV4-3 with TRBJ2-3, with D possibly being TRBD2 (5 bases). This CDR3 spans 15 amino acids. V was cut by 0 bases and J by 2 bases, with 9 bases left in between. Germline CDR1 is LGHNA and CDR2 is YSLEER. As DNA, the CDR3 is TGCGCCAGCAGCCAAGATTGGAGGAACACAGATACGCAGTATTTT. This encodes CASSQDWRNTDTQYF.

This chain uses TRBV19 with TRBJ1-1, with TRBD1 matching over 7 bases. Germline values: CDR1 LNHDA, CDR2 SQIVND (reference sequence). V shed 3 bases, J shed 0 bases, and the junction held 16 bases outside the gene matches. There are 19 residues in the CDR3. The CDR3 region is CASSIRQDRDRWMNTEAFF. DNA for the CDR3: TGTGCCAGTAGTATTCGCCAAGACCGGGACAGATGGATGAACACTGAAGCTTTCTTT.

The chain joins TRBV7-9 to TRBJ1-1, with unresolved D. Trimming shortened V by 5 bases and J by 0 bases, and 16 bases separated the two germline ends. The CDR3 loop spans 16 amino acids. From germline, CDR1 is SEHNR and CDR2 FQNEAQ (reference sequence). DNA for the CDR3: TGTGCCAGCAGCGGATCGACTATCAGCTTGAACACTGAAGCTTTCTTT. Protein: CASSGSTISLNTEAFF.

V usage is TRBV11-2 and J usage is TRBJ2-1; 10 bases match TRBD2. Looked up from germline, CDR1 is SGHAT and CDR2 is FQNNGV. CDR3 length: 15 residues. The J segment lost 7 bases and the V segment lost 5 bases, leaving 8 bases of the junction unmatched. The CDR3 reads CASSPSRTSGNEQFF. The CDR3 nucleotides read TGTGCCAGCAGCCCTAGCAGGACTAGCGGAAATGAGCAGTTCTTC.

The chain couples TRBV11-2 to TRBJ2-3, with TRBD1 matching over 7 bases. Trimming removed 1 base from V and 0 bases from J; junction bases left unmatched: 1. CDR1 SGHAT and CDR2 FQNNGV come from the germline V gene. The CDR3 has 15 amino acids. The CDR3 loop is CASSLGGQSTDTQYF. CDR3 DNA sequence: TGTGCCAGCAGCTTAGGGGGACAGAGCACAGATACGCAGTATTTT.

The V gene is TRBV29-1, the J gene TRBJ2-7; 10 nucleotides agree with TRBD2. This CDR3 is built from 14 residues. Germline values: CDR1 SQVTM, CDR2 ANQGSEA. The ends lost 3 bases at V and 5 bases at J; junction bases unmatched: 7. The CDR3 sequence: CSVDSLAGDHEQYF. The CDR3 region has the DNA TGCAGCGTTGACTCGCTAGCGGGAGACCACGAGCAGTACTTC.

This chain uses TRBV29-1 with TRBJ2-2, with D unclear. Trimming removed 3 bases at V and 7 bases at J, with 9 bases between. Germline assignment: CDR1 SQVTM and CDR2 ANQGSEA. This CDR3 spans 12 amino acids. CDR3 sequence reads: CSVDFGSGELFF. CDR3 nucleotide sequence: TGCAGCGTTGACTTTGGAAGCGGGGAGCTGTTTTTT.

V gene TRBV7-2 combines with J gene TRBJ2-1; no clear D gene. V dropped 6 bases and J dropped 4 bases, with 10 bases sitting between them. The CDR3 spans 13 residues. The germline CDR1 and CDR2 sequences are SGHTA and FQGNSA. The DNA of the CDR3 is TGTGCCAGCAGGTCTATAGGGTACAATGAGCAGTTCTTC. As protein: CASRSIGYNEQFF.

The chain couples TRBV7-9 to TRBJ2-7; 10 positions match TRBD2. J gave up 2 bases and V 4 bases, and 5 bases lay outside the gene matches. The CDR3 runs to 15 residues. Germline V gene sequence: CDR1 SEHNR, CDR2 FQNEAQ (reference sequence). The CDR3 here is CASSSSGSPPYEQYF. In nucleotides, the CDR3 is TGTGCCAGCAGCTCTAGCGGGAGTCCCCCCTACGAGCAGTACTTC. Combining the CDR3 with reference TRBV7-9 and TRBJ2-7 gives the whole variable domain DTGVSQNPRHKITKRGQNVTFRCDPISEHNRLYWYRQTLGQGPEFLTYFQNEAQLEKSRLLSDRFSAERPKGSFSTLEIQRTEQGDSAMYLCASSSSGSPPYEQYFGPGTRLTVT.

This chain links TRBV28 with TRBJ2-7; TRBD2 matches at 11 bases. Germline V gene lookup returns CDR1 MDHEN and CDR2 SYDVKM. The V gene end was trimmed by 2 bases and the J gene end by 9 bases; junction bases not matched to a gene: 6. The CDR3 extends over 14 amino acids. The CDR3 reads CASSLELAGAGQYF. Written as DNA, the CDR3 is TGTGCCAGCAGTTTAGAACTAGCGGGAGCAGGGCAGTACTTC.

This clone was observed a single time. This sequence joins TRBV7-9 and TRBJ2-7; the match to TRBD2 covers 14 bases. The J segment lost 6 bases and the V segment lost 5 bases, leaving 12 bases of the junction unmatched. The germline V gene has CDR1 SEHNR and CDR2 FQNEAQ (reference sequence). This CDR3 region has 17 residues. CDR3 loop: CASSPPPGLAGVFEQYF. CDR3 DNA sequence: TGTGCCAGCAGCCCCCCCCCGGGACTAGCGGGAGTGTTCGAGCAGTACTTC.

The gene calls are TRBV27 and TRBJ2-3, with 9 bases identical to TRBD2. The germline gives CDR1 MNHEY, CDR2 SMNVEV (reference sequence). The CDR3 sequence is 15 residues long. V was pared by 5 bases and J by 4 bases, with 7 bases of the junction left unmatched. The chain's CDR3 is CASSPTAGGPDTQYF. The CDR3 coding sequence is TGTGCCAGCAGTCCAACCGCGGGGGGGCCAGATACGCAGTATTTT.

The chain couples TRBV7-9 to TRBJ2-3; perhaps D is TRBD1 or TRBD2 (5 bases each). The CDR3 covers 12 residues. Germline V lookup: CDR1 SEHNR, CDR2 FQNEAQ (reference sequence). Deletions cut 5 bases from V and 7 bases from J, with 10 bases between. CDR3 residues: CASSQGVNTQYF. The CDR3 DNA reads as TGTGCCAGCAGCCAGGGAGTGAATACGCAGTATTTT. Drawing the rest from reference TRBV7-9 and TRBJ2-3, the complete variable domain is DTGVSQNPRHKITKRGQNVTFRCDPISEHNRLYWYRQTLGQGPEFLTYFQNEAQLEKSRLLSDRFSAERPKGSFSTLEIQRTEQGDSAMYLCASSQGVNTQYFGPGTRLTVL.

The chain has TRBV19 and TRBJ1-5, with 8 bases that match TRBD1. V shed 7 bases, J shed 2 bases, and the junction held 4 bases outside the gene matches. The V gene's germline CDR1 is LNHDA and CDR2 SQIVND (reference sequence). The CDR3 runs 14 residues. CDR3 sequence (DNA): TGTGCCAGTATAGGGACAGGCCGCAATCAGCCCCAGCATTTT. Its translation: CASIGTGRNQPQHF.

This clone has just one count. V is TRBV14 and J is TRBJ1-6; D perhaps matches TRBD1 (6 bases). The V and J ends lost 0 bases and 9 bases respectively, with 18 bases between them. From germline, CDR1 is SGHDN and CDR2 FVKESK. The CDR3 extends over 17 amino acids. CDR3 region: CASSQDDPGAISSPLHF. The CDR3 coding sequence is TGTGCCAGCAGCCAAGACGATCCGGGGGCGATAAGTTCACCCCTCCACTTT.

This clone showed up just once. V is TRBV27 and J is TRBJ2-7, with TRBD2 as a possible D gene (6 bases). The germline V gene has CDR1 MNHEY and CDR2 SMNVEV (reference sequence). Trimming removed 7 bases at V and 3 bases at J, with 7 bases between. The length of the CDR3 is 11 residues. In DNA, the CDR3 is TGTGCCAGCAAGGAGGGCTACGAGCAGTACTTC. Its translation: CASKEGYEQYF.

V gene TRBV6-5 combines with J gene TRBJ1-1; D unclear. This CDR3 contains 13 residues. From germline, CDR1 is MNHEY and CDR2 SVGAGI. V was shortened by 5 bases and J by 11 bases, with 18 bases between the two germline ends. The CDR3 spells CASSPRSEGGAFF. CDR3 nucleotides: TGTGCCAGCAGTCCCCGCTCGGAGGGTGGGGCTTTCTTT.

This clone has more than one count but fewer than ten. CDR3 sequence reads: CASSQPGTGRGEKLFF. CDR3 sequence (DNA): TGCGCCAGCAGCCAACCTGGGACAGGGAGAGGAGAAAAACTGTTTTTT. J is TRBJ1-4 and V is TRBV4-1; 9 bases are shared with TRBD1. Germline lookup yields CDR1 MGHRA and CDR2 YSYEKL. The CDR3 has 16 residues. V lost 2 bases to trimming and J lost 8 bases; unmatched junction nucleotides: 9.

V and J are TRBV27 and TRBJ2-7; no reliable D call. Trimming took off 2 bases at V and 0 bases at J, with 14 bases between the two ends. CDR3 length: 16 residues. Germline V gene lookup returns CDR1 MNHEY and CDR2 SMNVEV (reference sequence). CDR3 in DNA: TGTGCCAGCAGTTTACATTTGCCCAAAAACTCCTACGAGCAGTACTTC. It specifies CASSLHLPKNSYEQYF.

V is TRBV4-3 and J is TRBJ2-2; D is ambiguous. The length of the CDR3 is 16 residues. Germline V gives CDR1 LGHNA, CDR2 YSLEER. V lost 0 bases and J 6 bases, leaving 14 bases between the germline ends. CDR3 residues: CASSQDQGDAAGELFF. The CDR3 bases are TGCGCCAGCAGCCAAGATCAAGGAGACGCGGCCGGGGAGCTGTTTTTT.

The chain combines TRBV29-1 with TRBJ2-7; D not resolved. Germline CDR1 and CDR2: SQVTM and ANQGSEA. The CDR3 covers 11 residues. V was shortened by 6 bases and J by 2 bases, with 8 bases between the two germline ends. Here the CDR3 reads CSVESAYEQYF. The CDR3 nucleotides read TGCAGCGTAGAGTCAGCCTACGAGCAGTACTTC.

This rearrangement joins TRBV4-1 to TRBJ2-7, with TRBD2 as a possible D gene (6 bases). CDR3 size: 13 residues. V gave up 3 bases and J gave up 3 bases, with 9 bases separating them. Germline values: CDR1 MGHRA, CDR2 YSYEKL. The CDR3: CASSQMGGYEQYF. The CDR3 region has the DNA TGCGCCAGCAGCCAGATGGGGGGCTACGAGCAGTACTTC.

The chain employs TRBV6-6 and TRBJ2-7, with D possibly matching TRBD1 (5 bases). Trimming pared 5 bases from V and 0 bases from J, leaving 8 bases between. The germline gives CDR1 MNHNY, CDR2 SVGAGI (reference sequence). This CDR3 is 13 amino acids long. The CDR3 DNA reads as TGTGCCAGCAGTGCGACAGCCTCCTACGAGCAGTACTTC. It encodes CASSATASYEQYF.

This clone has more than one count but fewer than ten. The V call is TRBV6-5, the J call TRBJ2-1; D is unclear. This CDR3 is 15 amino acids long. With 7 bases removed from V and 0 bases from J, the gap between germline ends came to 13 bases. CDR1 and CDR2 from the germline V gene are MNHEY and SVGAGI. The CDR3 DNA reads TGTGCCAGCACCCCCCCGGATCTCTCCTACAATGAGCAGTTCTTC. This sequence encodes CASTPPDLSYNEQFF.

The gene calls are TRBV12-5 and TRBJ2-7; D remains ambiguous. The CDR3 contains 16 residues. V lost 1 base to trimming and J lost 0 bases, with 13 bases between them. CDR1 is LGHNT and CDR2 is FRNRAP in the germline V gene. CDR3 bases: TGTGCTAGTGGTTTGGCAATTGACGGACGCTCCTACGAGCAGTACTTC. Translated, it gives CASGLAIDGRSYEQYF.

This clone rates as medium-sized. The chain employs TRBV7-9 and TRBJ1-2; D is ambiguous. This CDR3 is 12 amino acids long. Germline loops: CDR1 SEHNR, CDR2 FQNEAQ (reference sequence). V lost 4 bases and J lost 5, with 8 bases in between. This CDR3 is CASSSSGYGYTF. The CDR3 bases are TGTGCCAGCAGCTCCTCGGGGTATGGCTACACCTTC.

The rearrangement uses TRBV7-9 and TRBJ2-1, with D perhaps TRBD1 (6 bases). V lost 2 bases and J lost 6, with 11 bases in between. Germline V CDR1 and CDR2: SEHNR, FQNEAQ (reference sequence). This CDR3 is 14 amino acids long. In nucleotides, the CDR3 is TGTGCCAGCAGCTTAACACAGGGAGTCAATGAGCAGTTCTTC. This codes for CASSLTQGVNEQFF. The full variable domain, with the rest looked up from reference TRBV7-9 and TRBJ2-1, is DTGVSQNPRHKITKRGQNVTFRCDPISEHNRLYWYRQTLGQGPEFLTYFQNEAQLEKSRLLSDRFSAERPKGSFSTLEIQRTEQGDSAMYLCASSLTQGVNEQFFGPGTRLTVL.

A note on this clone: A far larger clone differs by one base, so this is likely a read error. The rearrangement links TRBV29-1 to TRBJ1-1; D possibly corresponds to TRBD1 (5 bases). V lost 8 bases to trimming and J lost 5 bases, with 15 bases between them. Germline assignment: CDR1 SQVTM and CDR2 ANQGSEA. CDR3 size: 12 residues. The CDR3 DNA sequence: TGCAGCTTCGAAAAGGGGTGGACTGAAGCTTTCTTT. Encoded protein: CSFEKGWTEAFF.

This chain connects TRBV4-3 to TRBJ1-4; D is unresolved. The CDR3 consists of 15 residues. V was trimmed by 5 bases and J by 2 bases, leaving 12 bases between them. Germline V CDR1 and CDR2: LGHNA, YSLEER. This CDR3 reads CASSATEGTNEKLFF. The DNA of the CDR3 is TGCGCCAGCAGCGCCACAGAGGGTACTAATGAAAAACTGTTTTTT.

To note about this clone: This likely reflects a read error, since a far larger clone is one base away. Other DNA sequences of this sample code for an identical CDR3. V and J are TRBV11-2 and TRBJ2-1; D ambiguous. Trimming shortened V by 4 bases and J by 5 bases, and 9 bases separated the two germline ends. CDR1 and CDR2 (germline): SGHAT, FQNNGV. The CDR3 is 13 amino acids. The CDR3 DNA is TGTGCCAGCAGCTCTCCGAACGACAATGAGCAGTTCTTC. It encodes CASSSPNDNEQFF.